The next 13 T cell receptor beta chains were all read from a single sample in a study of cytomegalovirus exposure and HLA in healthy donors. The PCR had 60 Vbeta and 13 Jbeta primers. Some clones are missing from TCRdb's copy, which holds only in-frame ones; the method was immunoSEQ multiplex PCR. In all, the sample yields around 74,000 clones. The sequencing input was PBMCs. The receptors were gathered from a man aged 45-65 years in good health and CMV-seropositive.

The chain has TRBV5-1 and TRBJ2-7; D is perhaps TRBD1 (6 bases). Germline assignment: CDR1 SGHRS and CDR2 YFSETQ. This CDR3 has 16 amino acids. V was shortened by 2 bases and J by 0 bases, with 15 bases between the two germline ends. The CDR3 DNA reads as TGCGCCAGCAGCTTCGCCCGGGACACCGGCTCCTACGAGCAGTACTTC. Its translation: CASSFARDTGSYEQYF.

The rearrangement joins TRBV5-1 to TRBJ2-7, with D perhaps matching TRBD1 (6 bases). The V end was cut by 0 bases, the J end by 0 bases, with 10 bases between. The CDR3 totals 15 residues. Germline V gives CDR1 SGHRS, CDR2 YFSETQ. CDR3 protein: CASSLEPGVSYEQYF. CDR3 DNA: TGCGCCAGCAGCTTGGAGCCAGGGGTCTCCTACGAGCAGTACTTC. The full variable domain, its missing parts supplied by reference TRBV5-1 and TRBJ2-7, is KAGVTQTPRYLIKTRGQQVTLSCSPISGHRSVSWYQQTPGQGLQFLFEYFSETQRNKGNFPGRFSGRQFSNSRSEMNVSTLELGDSALYLCASSLEPGVSYEQYFGPGTRLTVT.

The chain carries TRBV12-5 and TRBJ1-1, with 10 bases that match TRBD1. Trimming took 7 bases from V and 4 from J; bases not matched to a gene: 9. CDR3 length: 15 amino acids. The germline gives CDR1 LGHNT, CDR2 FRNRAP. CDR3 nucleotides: TGTGCTAGTGCGCCGGGACAGGGGTGGAGCACTGAAGCTTTCTTT. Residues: CASAPGQGWSTEAFF.

The CDR3 DNA follows: TGTGCCAGCAGCTTAGAGTGGAGACCCACAGATACGCAGTATTTT. As protein: CASSLEWRPTDTQYF. The chain combines TRBV11-2 with TRBJ2-3; D is ambiguous. This CDR3 is 15 amino acids long. Germline CDR1 and CDR2: SGHAT and FQNNGV. The V gene lost 0 bases and the J gene lost 2 bases, with 9 bases spanning the gap.

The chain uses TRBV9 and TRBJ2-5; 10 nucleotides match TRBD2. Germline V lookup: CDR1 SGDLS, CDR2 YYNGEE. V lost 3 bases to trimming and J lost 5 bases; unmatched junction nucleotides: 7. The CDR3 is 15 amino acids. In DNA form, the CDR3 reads TGTGCCAGCAGCGCTAGCGGGGGCCGGATGGAGACCCAGTACTTC. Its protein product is CASSASGGRMETQYF.

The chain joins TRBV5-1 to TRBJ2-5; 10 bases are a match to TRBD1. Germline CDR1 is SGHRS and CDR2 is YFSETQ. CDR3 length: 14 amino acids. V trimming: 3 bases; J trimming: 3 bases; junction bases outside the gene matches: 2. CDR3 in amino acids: CASSWDRGEETQYF. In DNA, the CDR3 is TGCGCCAGCAGCTGGGACAGGGGAGAAGAGACCCAGTACTTC.

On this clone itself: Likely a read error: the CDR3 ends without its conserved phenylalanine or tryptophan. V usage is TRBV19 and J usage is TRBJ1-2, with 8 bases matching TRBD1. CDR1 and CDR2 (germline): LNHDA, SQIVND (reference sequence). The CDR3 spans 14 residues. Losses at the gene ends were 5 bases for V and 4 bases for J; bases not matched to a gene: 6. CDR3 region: CASSEGQESYGYTS. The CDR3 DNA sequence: TGTGCCAGTAGTGAGGGACAGGAAAGCTATGGCTACACCTCC.

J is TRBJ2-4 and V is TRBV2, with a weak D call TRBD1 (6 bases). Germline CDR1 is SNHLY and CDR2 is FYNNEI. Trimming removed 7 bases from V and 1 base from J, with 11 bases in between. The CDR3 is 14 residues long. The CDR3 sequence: CASNLGAAKNIQYF. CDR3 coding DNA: TGTGCCAGCAACTTGGGGGCGGCCAAAAACATTCAGTACTTC.

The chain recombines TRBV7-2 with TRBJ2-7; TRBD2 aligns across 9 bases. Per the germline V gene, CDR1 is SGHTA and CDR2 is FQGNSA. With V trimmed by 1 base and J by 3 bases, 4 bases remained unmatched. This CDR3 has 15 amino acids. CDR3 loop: CASSLEATSGYEQYF. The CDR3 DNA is TGTGCCAGCAGCTTAGAGGCGACTAGCGGCTACGAGCAGTACTTC.

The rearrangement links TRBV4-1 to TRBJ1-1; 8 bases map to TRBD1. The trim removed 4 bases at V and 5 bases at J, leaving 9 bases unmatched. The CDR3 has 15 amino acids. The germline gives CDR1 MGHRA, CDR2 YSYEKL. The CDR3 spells CASSPGQGLGTEAFF. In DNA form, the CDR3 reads TGCGCCAGCAGCCCCGGACAGGGCCTGGGGACTGAAGCTTTCTTT.

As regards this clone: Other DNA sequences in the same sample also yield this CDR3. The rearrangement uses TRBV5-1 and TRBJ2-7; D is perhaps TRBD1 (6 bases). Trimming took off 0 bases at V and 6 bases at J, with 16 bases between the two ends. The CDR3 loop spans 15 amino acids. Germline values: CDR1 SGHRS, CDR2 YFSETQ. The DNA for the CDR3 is TGCGCCAGCAGCTTGGCAGGGGACCTCCGGGCCGAGCAGTACTTC. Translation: CASSLAGDLRAEQYF.

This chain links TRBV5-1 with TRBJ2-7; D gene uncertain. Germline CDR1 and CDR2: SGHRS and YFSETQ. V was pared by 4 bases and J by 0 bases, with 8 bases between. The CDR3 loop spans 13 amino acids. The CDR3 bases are TGCGCCAGCAGCATACAGAGCTCCTACGAGCAGTACTTC. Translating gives CASSIQSSYEQYF. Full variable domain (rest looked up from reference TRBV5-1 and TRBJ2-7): KAGVTQTPRYLIKTRGQQVTLSCSPISGHRSVSWYQQTPGQGLQFLFEYFSETQRNKGNFPGRFSGRQFSNSRSEMNVSTLELGDSALYLCASSIQSSYEQYFGPGTRLTVT.

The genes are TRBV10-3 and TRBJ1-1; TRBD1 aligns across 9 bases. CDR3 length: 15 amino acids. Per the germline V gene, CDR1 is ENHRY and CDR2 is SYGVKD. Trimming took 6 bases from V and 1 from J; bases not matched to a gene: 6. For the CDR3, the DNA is TGTGCCATCAGCTCCGGGACAGGGAGGAACACTGAAGCTTTCTTT. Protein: CAISSGTGRNTEAFF.